These T cell receptor beta chains were read from a single sample in a study of beta chain features in type 1 diabetes. Profiling relied on immunoSEQ multiplex PCR, and the TCRdb table lists in-frame clones only, not all of them. Of 350,000 to 450,000 clones in the sample, over 11% were seen once. Sequencing was carried out using naive CD4+ T cells from blood. These receptors all come from a man aged 30-40 years in good health. Each CDR3 is given with its conserved first and last residue. Fields, in order: D gene, J gene, V gene, clone size, CDR3 protein, CDR3 DNA. The D gene is left open where the match is weak. Clone size is stated in some rows and not others, as once, few, many or a class when expanded.

d_gene: -
j_gene: TRBJ2-2
v_gene: TRBV6-5
abundance: -
CDR3aa: CASLRHSGTGELFF
CDR3nt: TGTGCCAGCCTACGACACTCGGGCACCGGGGAGCTGTTTTTT

d_gene: -
j_gene: TRBJ2-5
v_gene: TRBV15
abundance: few
CDR3aa: CATSMSLAQYF
CDR3nt: TGTGCCACCAGCATGTCCCTGGCCCAGTACTTC

d_gene: TRBD1
j_gene: TRBJ2-1
v_gene: TRBV4-1
abundance: few
CDR3aa: CASSSDRGEQFF
CDR3nt: TGCGCCAGCAGCTCAGACAGGGGAGAGCAGTTCTTC

d_gene: -
j_gene: TRBJ2-3
v_gene: TRBV29-1
abundance: -
CDR3aa: CSVGNRPGISTDTQYF
CDR3nt: TGCAGCGTCGGGAACCGCCCGGGGATAAGCACAGATACGCAGTATTTT

d_gene: -
j_gene: TRBJ1-1
v_gene: TRBV29-1
abundance: few
CDR3aa: CSVNWGRTEAFF
CDR3nt: TGCAGCGTTAATTGGGGGAGGACTGAAGCTTTCTTT

d_gene: -
j_gene: TRBJ2-5
v_gene: TRBV30
abundance: -
CDR3aa: CAWSVASGLYQETQYF
CDR3nt: TGTGCCTGGAGTGTAGCGAGCGGGCTGTACCAAGAGACCCAGTACTTC

d_gene: TRBD2
j_gene: TRBJ2-3
v_gene: TRBV11-2
abundance: -
CDR3aa: CASSSYGLAGDTQYF
CDR3nt: TGTGCCAGCAGCTCGTACGGCCTAGCGGGAGATACGCAGTATTTT

d_gene: TRBD2
j_gene: TRBJ2-5
v_gene: TRBV7-9
abundance: many
CDR3aa: CASSSIGRDQETQYF
CDR3nt: TGTGCCAGCAGCTCAATCGGGAGGGACCAAGAGACCCAGTACTTC

d_gene: TRBD2
j_gene: TRBJ2-3
v_gene: TRBV4-1
abundance: -
CDR3aa: CASSQSVAGVVTDTQYF
CDR3nt: TGCGCCAGCAGCCAATCCGTAGCGGGGGTCGTCACAGATACGCAGTATTTT

d_gene: -
j_gene: TRBJ2-5
v_gene: TRBV14
abundance: few
CDR3aa: CASSLSATSPLETQYF
CDR3nt: TGTGCCAGCAGTCTCTCCGCCACTAGCCCTCTGGAGACCCAGTACTTC

d_gene: TRBD1
j_gene: TRBJ1-5
v_gene: TRBV29-1
abundance: few
CDR3aa: CSVGDRGSNQPQHF
CDR3nt: TGCAGCGTTGGAGACAGGGGAAGCAATCAGCCCCAGCATTTT

d_gene: -
j_gene: TRBJ2-5
v_gene: TRBV7-2
abundance: -
CDR3aa: CASSWETASLSLTQYF
CDR3nt: TGTGCCAGCAGCTGGGAGACGGCGAGTCTAAGTTTGACCCAGTACTTC

d_gene: -
j_gene: TRBJ2-7
v_gene: TRBV13
abundance: -
CDR3aa: CASSPLKSPRDEQYF
CDR3nt: TGTGCCAGCAGCCCGCTGAAGAGTCCTAGAGACGAGCAGTACTTC

d_gene: -
j_gene: TRBJ1-2
v_gene: TRBV29-1
abundance: many
CDR3aa: CSVAVLDYGYTF
CDR3nt: TGCAGCGTTGCCGTTTTGGACTATGGCTACACCTTC

d_gene: TRBD2
j_gene: TRBJ2-3
v_gene: TRBV10-3
abundance: few
CDR3aa: CAIRSGGAWTDTQYF
CDR3nt: TGTGCCATCCGTAGCGGGGGGGCCTGGACAGATACGCAGTATTTT

d_gene: TRBD1
j_gene: TRBJ1-2
v_gene: TRBV28
abundance: few
CDR3aa: CASHSNRGFYGYTF
CDR3nt: TGTGCCAGCCACTCTAACAGGGGATTCTATGGCTACACCTTC

d_gene: -
j_gene: TRBJ2-7
v_gene: TRBV20-1
abundance: -
CDR3aa: CSASRDYEQYF
CDR3nt: TGCAGTGCTTCCAGGGACTACGAGCAGTACTTC

d_gene: -
j_gene: TRBJ2-1
v_gene: TRBV23-1
abundance: few
CDR3aa: CASSRGSGTYNEQFF
CDR3nt: TGCGCCAGCAGTCGGGGTTCCGGGACGTATAATGAGCAGTTCTTC

d_gene: -
j_gene: TRBJ2-6
v_gene: TRBV6-4
abundance: -
CDR3aa: CASSDGSGANVLTF
CDR3nt: TGTGCCAGCAGTGACGGCTCTGGGGCCAACGTCCTGACTTTC

d_gene: -
j_gene: TRBJ2-3
v_gene: TRBV4-1
abundance: -
CDR3aa: CASSPLGVMGSDTQYF
CDR3nt: TGCGCCAGCAGCCCCCTCGGGGTCATGGGTTCAGATACGCAGTATTTT

d_gene: -
j_gene: TRBJ2-1
v_gene: TRBV19
abundance: -
CDR3aa: CASSTRQGRVNEQFF
CDR3nt: TGTGCCAGTAGTACCCGACAGGGGAGGGTGAATGAGCAGTTCTTC

d_gene: -
j_gene: TRBJ1-1
v_gene: TRBV29-1
abundance: -
CDR3aa: CSGDSGANTEAFF
CDR3nt: TGCAGCGGGGACTCCGGGGCGAACACTGAAGCTTTCTTT

d_gene: TRBD2
j_gene: TRBJ2-3
v_gene: TRBV11-2
abundance: few
CDR3aa: CASTSRGRTSGTDTQYF
CDR3nt: TGTGCCAGCACCTCAAGGGGTAGGACTAGCGGCACAGATACGCAGTATTTT

d_gene: -
j_gene: TRBJ2-3
v_gene: TRBV6-6
abundance: -
CDR3aa: CASSYSGGGHTDTQYF
CDR3nt: TGTGCCAGCAGTTACTCGGGAGGGGGGCACACAGATACGCAGTATTTT

d_gene: -
j_gene: TRBJ1-1
v_gene: TRBV19
abundance: once
CDR3aa: CASSSFRENTEAFF
CDR3nt: TGTGCCAGTAGTAGTTTCCGGGAGAACACTGAAGCTTTCTTT

d_gene: -
j_gene: TRBJ2-4
v_gene: TRBV7-8
abundance: few
CDR3aa: CRGPLGGSQENIQYF
CDR3nt: TGTCGCGGGCCCCTTGGAGGGAGTCAGGAAAACATTCAGTACTTC

d_gene: -
j_gene: TRBJ2-5
v_gene: TRBV30
abundance: -
CDR3aa: CACNVRGRGETQYF
CDR3nt: TGTGCCTGCAACGTCCGGGGGCGCGGCGAGACCCAGTACTTC

d_gene: -
j_gene: TRBJ1-3
v_gene: TRBV30
abundance: few
CDR3aa: CAWSAGNSGNTIYF
CDR3nt: TGTGCCTGGAGTGCCGGGAACTCTGGAAACACCATATATTTT

d_gene: -
j_gene: TRBJ2-1
v_gene: TRBV19
abundance: few
CDR3aa: CASSTRGDEQFF
CDR3nt: TGTGCCAGTAGTACCAGAGGCGATGAGCAGTTCTTC

d_gene: -
j_gene: TRBJ2-7
v_gene: TRBV2
abundance: few
CDR3aa: CASSREIGSYEQYF
CDR3nt: TGTGCCAGCAGTCGGGAGATCGGCTCCTACGAGCAGTACTTC

d_gene: -
j_gene: TRBJ2-6
v_gene: TRBV2
abundance: few
CDR3aa: CAGTAHSGANVLTF
CDR3nt: TGTGCCGGTACAGCGCACTCTGGGGCCAACGTCCTGACTTTC

d_gene: -
j_gene: TRBJ2-5
v_gene: TRBV15
abundance: few
CDR3aa: CATSRDPSQTQYF
CDR3nt: TGTGCCACCAGCAGAGATCCTAGTCAGACCCAGTACTTC

d_gene: -
j_gene: TRBJ2-2
v_gene: TRBV7-2
abundance: few
CDR3aa: CASTLVTGELFF
CDR3nt: TGTGCCAGCACCCTCGTCACCGGGGAGCTGTTTTTT